This T cell receptor (beta chain) derives from a study of vaccination effects on CD4 cells after COVID-19. Study-level points and caveats: Within healthy vaccinees, only 1 of 255 vaccine-induced clones displayed cross-reactivity with common cold coronaviruses. Clonal contraction was marked in infection- and vaccine-induced clones late after vaccination.

About this clone itself: Antigen unknown.

CD4+ T cells specific for antigen were expanded with viral peptide pools by the ViraFEST assay before sequencing. Following culture for approximately 11 days, CD4+ T cells were isolated. Each vaccine recipient was nucleocapsid antibody negative and had no prior SARS-CoV-2 infection. For each well, 2 million to 2.5 million PBMC were cultured with about 10 IU/ml IL-2 and 9.5 to 10 ug/ml peptides. TCRdb's copy holds only in-frame clones and misses some; the assay was immunoSEQ multiplex PCR. The sample shows roughly 42,000 clones, over 60% of them seen only once. There are 14 residues in the CDR3. After removal of 10 bases from V and 8 bases from J, the junction contained 9 bases not matched to a gene. The germline V gene has CDR1 LNHDA and CDR2 SQIVND (reference sequence).

The source of this sequence is a human donor who received a COVID-19 vaccine. The sample was CD4+ T cells from PBMCs cultured with HCoV-NL63 spike peptides, taken before COVID-19 vaccination. The chain is built from TRBV19 and TRBJ1-6; 9 bases are a match to TRBD1. Here the CDR3 reads CATNQGQGHSPLHF. Here the CDR3 DNA reads TGTGCCACCAACCAGGGACAGGGTCATTCACCCCTCCACTTT.